This T cell receptor beta chain emerged from a study of regulatory T cells in long-lasting Graves disease. Arm-PCR of CDR3 regions with iRepertoire HTBI primers generated TCR beta libraries. MiXCR, run by TCRdb on the multiplex PCR reads, gives a single entry per CDR3 protein. This table holds 300,000 to 400,000 distinct CDR3 sequences, 16% found once. Time point of the sample: newly diagnosed GD, antithyroid drugs for less than 3 months. There was RNA extracted from PBMCs, and the TCR library was made from it. Trimming pared 4 bases from V and 5 bases from J, leaving 14 bases between. CDR3 size: 13 residues. In germline, CDR1 is DFQATT, CDR2 SNEGSKA (reference sequence). This clonotype was seen a handful of times. This same sample was also taken into another study, of T cells in Graves' hyperthyroidism and ophthalmopathy.

This receptor was taken from a man aged 35 to 55 with Graves disease. This sample comprised peripheral blood mononuclear cells (PBMCs), obtained at new diagnosis, from a patient treated with antithyroid drugs. The chain has TRBV20-1 and TRBJ1-1; D is undetermined. The CDR3 loop reads CSATQPVGTEAFF. Written as DNA, the CDR3 is TGCAGTGCTACCCAGCCCGTTGGGACTGAAGCTTTCTTT.